This T cell receptor beta chain was captured by sequencing in a study of cytomegalovirus exposure and HLA in healthy donors. Study findings and constraints: A few chains linked to CMV were shown in vitro to be specific for CMV antigens.

This clone has at least ten counts. Its antigen is not known. PCR amplification relied on 60 Vbeta primers (plus 13 Jbeta primers). Sequencing used immunoSEQ multiplex PCR; TCRdb keeps in-frame clones, though not all of them. The sample lists 100,000 to 150,000 clones, over 8.5% occurring once. The TCR originated in a woman between 40 and 55 years old in good health and CMV-seropositive. Sequenced material: PBMCs.

CDR3 residues: CASKQGRGDTEAFF. For the CDR3, the DNA is TGTGCCAGTAAACAGGGGCGTGGTGACACTGAAGCTTTCTTT. The V call is TRBV27, the J call TRBJ1-1, with 7 bases identical to TRBD1. This CDR3 contains 14 residues. V was pared by 9 bases and J by 3 bases, with 10 bases of the junction left unmatched. Germline CDR1 and CDR2: MNHEY and SMNVEV (reference sequence).